This record looks at one T cell receptor beta chain sequence and its context. This specimen belongs to a study of blood T cell repertoires in COVID-19. Looking at the study overall: Sites in the United States, Italy and Spain provided acute and convalescent COVID-19 samples. T cells, B-cell-depleted T cells, or PBMCs supplied cDNA or gDNA.

Profiled with immunoSEQ multiplex PCR; TCRdb holds only in-frame clones, not every one. The sample records more than 200,000 clones, about nine tenths being singletons. The CDR3 extends over 14 amino acids. The germline V and J ends were trimmed by 4 bases and 2 bases, with 12 bases remaining between them. The V gene's germline CDR1 is LGHNA and CDR2 YSLEER. Seattle participants joined during active infection and were tracked over time. The clonotype comes from a woman aged 25 to 39 with COVID-19, enrolled during active disease. The chain carries TRBV4-3 and TRBJ2-7; maybe TRBD1 (6 bases). Specimen: peripheral blood. CDR3 coding DNA: TGCGCCAGCAGCCCGCAATGGGGGCCCTACGAGCAGTACTTC. Its translation: CASSPQWGPYEQYF.